Below are 30 T cell receptor beta chains sequenced from a single sample in a study of OX40 agonist ivuxolimab in advanced cancers. This table comes from immunoSEQ multiplex PCR, and its TCRdb copy is limited to in-frame clones, with some not included. The data contain 30,000 or so clones, 82% of them singletons. The input for sequencing was CD4+ or CD8+ T cells sorted from blood, taken in a trial of the OX40 agonist ivuxolimab. Receptors were obtained from an adult with an advanced solid tumor such as melanoma, head and neck, liver or kidney cancer.

This clone came up once. V and J are TRBV7-2 and TRBJ1-4, with D perhaps TRBD1 (6 bases). V shed 5 bases and J shed 7 bases, with 17 bases lying between them. The CDR3 has 15 amino acids. Germline V lookup: CDR1 SGHTA, CDR2 FQGNSA. The DNA of the CDR3 is TGTGCCAGCAGCACCTTCAGGGGAAGGGTTGAAAAACTGTTTTTT. Amino acids: CASSTFRGRVEKLFF.

This clone is labeled medium-sized. The chain has TRBV9 and TRBJ2-7, with TRBD2 matching 13 bases. Trimming removed 3 bases from V and 0 bases from J; junction bases left unmatched: 3. CDR1 and CDR2 from the germline V gene are SGDLS and YYNGEE. CDR3 length equals 16 residues. The CDR3 reads CASSAGLAGSSYEQYF. The CDR3 bases are TGTGCCAGCAGCGCGGGACTAGCGGGGAGCTCCTACGAGCAGTACTTC.

This clone was picked up a small number of times. V usage is TRBV30 and J usage is TRBJ1-1; D possibly corresponds to TRBD1 (5 bases). This CDR3 is 13 amino acids long. CDR1 GTSNPN and CDR2 SVGIG come from the germline V gene (reference sequence). V gave up 3 bases and J gave up 11 bases, with 19 bases separating them. In DNA form, the CDR3 reads TGTGCCTGGAGGTCAGAAAGGTCCGGGGGGGCTTTCTTT. It translates to CAWRSERSGGAFF.

The chain recombines TRBV7-3 with TRBJ2-1, with 9 bases fitting TRBD2. CDR3 length equals 15 residues. Germline loops: CDR1 SGHTA, CDR2 FQGTGA. Trimming removed 4 bases from V and 7 bases from J; junction bases left unmatched: 8. The CDR3 DNA follows: TGTGCCAGCAGCTCCCGGGTAGCGGGGGTTAATGAGCAGTTCTTC. This encodes CASSSRVAGVNEQFF.

The V and J genes are TRBV29-1 and TRBJ1-5, with no clear D. The germline gives CDR1 SQVTM, CDR2 ANQGSEA. This CDR3 spans 13 amino acids. Trimming shortened V by 1 base and J by 5 bases, and 9 bases separated the two germline ends. CDR3 bases: TGCAGCGTTGAAGTTTCCCGGGATCAGCCCCAGCATTTT. This translates into CSVEVSRDQPQHF.

V and J are TRBV7-2 and TRBJ2-3, with TRBD1 as a possible D gene (5 bases). The CDR3 spans 15 residues. Trimming shortened V by 2 bases and J by 6 bases, and 15 bases separated the two germline ends. The V gene's germline CDR1 is SGHTA and CDR2 FQGNSA. CDR3 protein: CASSLQAPPGDTQYF. CDR3 bases: TGTGCCAGCAGCTTACAAGCCCCGCCAGGGGATACGCAGTATTTT. Complete variable domain (other parts from reference TRBV7-2 and TRBJ2-3): GAGVSQSPSNKVTEKGKDVELRCDPISGHTALYWYRQSLGQGLEFLIYFQGNSAPDKSGLPSDRFSAERTGGSVSTLTIQRTQQEDSAVYLCASSLQAPPGDTQYFGPGTRLTVL.

The CDR3 sequence is CASRRTSRGETQYF. In nucleotides, the CDR3 is TGCGCCAGCAGACGGACTAGCAGGGGGGAGACCCAGTACTTC. The rearrangement uses TRBV10-2 and TRBJ2-5, with D perhaps matching TRBD2 (8 bases). V shed 6 bases and J shed 5 bases, with 16 bases lying between them. The germline V gene encodes CDR1 WSHSY and CDR2 SAAADI. The CDR3 contains 14 residues.

The V gene is TRBV28, the J gene TRBJ2-2, with D perhaps given as TRBD1 or TRBD2 (5 bases each). Germline values: CDR1 MDHEN, CDR2 SYDVKM. Trimming took off 6 bases at V and 5 bases at J, with 16 bases between the two ends. The length of the CDR3 is 15 residues. CDR3 DNA sequence: TGTGCCAGCAGCCTGGGACGCCCCACGACCGGGGAGCTGTTTTTT. This codes for CASSLGRPTTGELFF.

The V gene is TRBV7-2, the J gene TRBJ2-1; tentative D call: TRBD1 (6 bases). V lost 5 bases and J lost 6, with 14 bases in between. Germline CDR1 SGHTA, CDR2 FQGNSA. The CDR3 sequence is 14 residues long. The CDR3 coding sequence is TGTGCCAGCAGCGCGTACAGGGACCCCAATGAGCAGTTCTTC. Translating gives CASSAYRDPNEQFF.

This chain uses TRBV9 with TRBJ2-5, with D tentatively TRBD2 (5 bases). With the DNA end fitting TRBJ2-7 better, the J assignment may be wrong. CDR1 SGDLS and CDR2 YYNGEE come from the germline V gene. This CDR3 contains 14 residues. Written as DNA, the CDR3 is TGTGCCAGCAGCGTATATGGGAGCTCCTACGAGCAGTACTTC. Translating it yields CASSVYGSSYEQYF.

J is TRBJ2-1 and V is TRBV23-1; tentative D call: TRBD1 (6 bases). TRBV23-1 is sorted into the ORF group, with uncertain function. The CDR3 runs to 17 residues. The ends were cut back, 4 bases at V and 1 base at J, with 17 bases in the middle. The CDR3: CASSPPGHLVSYNEQFF. The CDR3, as DNA: TGCGCCAGCAGTCCTCCGGGACACCTAGTTTCCTACAATGAGCAGTTCTTC.

The chain links TRBV5-1 to TRBJ2-5; 7 bases agree with TRBD2. The trim removed 4 bases at V and 1 base at J, leaving 7 bases unmatched. CDR3 length: 15 amino acids. In germline, CDR1 is SGHRS, CDR2 YFSETQ. CDR3 bases: TGCGCCAGCAGCGGGGGGGGACTCGCCCAAGAGACCCAGTACTTC. Protein: CASSGGGLAQETQYF.

The rearrangement links TRBV19 to TRBJ1-2; TRBD1 agrees at 7 bases. The CDR3 length is 15 residues. Trimming removed 6 bases from V and 7 bases from J; junction bases left unmatched: 14. Germline lookup yields CDR1 LNHDA and CDR2 SQIVND (reference sequence). The DNA for the CDR3 is TGTGCCAGTAGACTAACCGGGACAGCCGAGCCTGGCTACACCTTC. The encoded protein is CASRLTGTAEPGYTF.

The chain links TRBV5-1 to TRBJ2-3, with 12 nucleotides matching TRBD2. The CDR3 contains 14 residues. Germline V gives CDR1 SGHRS, CDR2 YFSETQ. V trimming: 5 bases; J trimming: 5 bases; junction bases outside the gene matches: 3. CDR3 nucleotides: TGCGCCAGCAGGACTAGCGGGAGAGAAGATACGCAGTATTTT. Translated, it gives CASRTSGREDTQYF.

V gene TRBV7-3 combines with J gene TRBJ2-7; maybe TRBD2 (6 bases). This CDR3 region has 19 residues. The germline CDR1 and CDR2 sequences are SGHTA and FQGTGA. The V end was cut by 2 bases, the J end by 6 bases, with 29 bases between. The CDR3 reads CASSLSPGLCRGLLCEQYF. CDR3 nucleotides: TGTGCCAGCAGCTTATCCCCGGGACTCTGCCGGGGCCTTTTATGCGAGCAGTACTTC.

This clone was picked up one time. The chain carries TRBV7-9 and TRBJ1-2; D remains ambiguous. V was trimmed by 4 bases and J by 0 bases, leaving 21 bases between them. This CDR3 has 18 amino acids. CDR1 SEHNR and CDR2 FQNEAQ come from the germline V gene (reference sequence). The CDR3: CASSSSAGGRRTNYGYTF. CDR3 coding DNA: TGTGCCAGCAGCTCATCAGCGGGCGGTAGACGTACTAACTATGGCTACACCTTC.

The rearrangement links TRBV6-6 to TRBJ1-1, with unresolved D. V was pared by 5 bases and J by 6 bases, with 7 bases between. CDR3 length: 11 amino acids. Germline V gene data show CDR1 as MNHNY and CDR2 as SVGAGI (reference sequence). The CDR3, as DNA: TGTGCCAGCAGTGACGGACCTGAAGCTTTCTTT. Translation gives CASSDGPEAFF.

The table lists this clone with a count of one. V usage is TRBV2 and J usage is TRBJ2-1, with TRBD2 matching 9 bases. Germline CDR1 reads SNHLY; CDR2 reads FYNNEI. This CDR3 spans 17 amino acids. The junction had 12 bases not matched to a gene; V was cut back by 6 bases and J by 3 bases. The CDR3, as DNA: TGTGCCAGCAGAACAGGGGAAGCTAGCGGGGACTACAATGAGCAGTTCTTC. This gives the protein CASRTGEASGDYNEQFF.

The gene calls are TRBV5-1 and TRBJ2-1, with D uncertain. The CDR3 extends over 14 amino acids. V dropped 5 bases and J dropped 2 bases, with 11 bases sitting between them. Per the germline V gene, CDR1 is SGHRS and CDR2 is YFSETQ. In DNA, the CDR3 is TGCGCCAGCAGTGGAACAGACCCCTACAATGAGCAGTTCTTC. Amino acid sequence: CASSGTDPYNEQFF.

The chain uses TRBV6-5 and TRBJ2-3; tentative D call: TRBD1 (6 bases). Trimming stripped 0 bases from V and 4 bases from J, with 14 bases between. Germline lookup yields CDR1 MNHEY and CDR2 SVGAGI. CDR3 length equals 16 residues. This chain's CDR3 is CASSYSTGGGADTQYF. CDR3 in DNA: TGTGCCAGCAGTTACTCGACTGGGGGCGGAGCAGATACGCAGTATTTT.

The rearrangement links TRBV6-5 to TRBJ2-5; the D gene is possibly TRBD1 (5 bases). The germline gives CDR1 MNHEY, CDR2 SVGAGI. The V end was cut by 6 bases, the J end by 3 bases, with 11 bases between. The CDR3 extends over 13 amino acids. The CDR3 loop reads CASSATEEETQYF. DNA of the CDR3: TGTGCCAGCAGCGCGACAGAAGAAGAGACCCAGTACTTC.

V and J are TRBV6-6 and TRBJ1-2, with 8 bases fitting TRBD1. The germline gives CDR1 MNHNY, CDR2 SVGAGI (reference sequence). The CDR3 has 15 residues. V was pared by 2 bases and J by 8 bases, with 10 bases of the junction left unmatched. CDR3 sequence (DNA): TGTGCCAGCAGTTACCCCGGACAGGGTGAAAAGGGCTACACCTTC. Translating gives CASSYPGQGEKGYTF.

V gene TRBV2 combines with J gene TRBJ2-2; no reliable D call. The CDR3 runs to 13 residues. The V end was cut by 2 bases, the J end by 5 bases, with 6 bases between. CDR1 and CDR2 (germline): SNHLY, FYNNEI. This chain's CDR3 is CASSEIRTGELFF. The CDR3 DNA reads TGTGCCAGCAGTGAAATAAGGACCGGGGAGCTGTTTTTT.

This chain links TRBV5-1 with TRBJ2-7; TRBD1 matches 8 bases. Germline-derived CDR1 and CDR2 are SGHRS and YFSETQ. J lost 4 bases, V lost 4 bases, and 4 bases had no gene match. The CDR3 covers 13 residues. The CDR3: CASSRDRRYEQYF. As DNA, the CDR3 is TGCGCCAGCAGCCGGGACAGGAGGTACGAGCAGTACTTC.

V usage is TRBV15 and J usage is TRBJ2-3; 7 positions match TRBD1. V dropped 8 bases and J dropped 4; count of bases not matched to a gene: 9. The CDR3 runs to 14 residues. The V gene's germline CDR1 is LNHNV and CDR2 YYDKDF (reference sequence). The CDR3 DNA reads TGTGCCACCGAACAGGGGTTTAGGGCAGATACGCAGTATTTT. Residues: CATEQGFRADTQYF.

V and J are TRBV7-7 and TRBJ2-2, with TRBD1 identical over 8 bases. The germline gives CDR1 SSHAT, CDR2 FNYEAQ (reference sequence). V dropped 5 bases and J dropped 5; count of bases not matched to a gene: 7. The length of the CDR3 is 15 residues. The CDR3 region is CASSLDRAGTGELFF. The CDR3 bases are TGTGCCAGCAGCCTGGACAGGGCAGGGACCGGGGAGCTGTTTTTT.

The V gene is TRBV7-9, the J gene TRBJ1-2; D possibly corresponds to TRBD1 (5 bases). Germline V CDR1 and CDR2: SEHNR, FQNEAQ (reference sequence). V lost 8 bases to trimming and J lost 6 bases, with 19 bases between them. This CDR3 spans 14 amino acids. The chain's CDR3 is CASLGGALMDGYTF. The CDR3 DNA sequence: TGTGCCAGCCTAGGAGGGGCGTTGATGGATGGCTACACCTTC.

This chain joins TRBV6-5 and TRBJ2-7; 11 nucleotides align to TRBD2. From germline, CDR1 is MNHEY and CDR2 SVGAGI. The ends lost 5 bases at V and 3 bases at J; junction bases unmatched: 3. This CDR3 has 14 residues. The CDR3 spells CASSPGTSGYEQYF. The CDR3 nucleotides read TGTGCCAGCAGTCCGGGGACTAGCGGCTACGAGCAGTACTTC.

The chain has TRBV19 and TRBJ1-6, with D perhaps matching TRBD1 (5 bases). The germline gives CDR1 LNHDA, CDR2 SQIVND (reference sequence). V gave up 3 bases and J gave up 7 bases, with 10 bases separating them. CDR3 size: 14 residues. The DNA of the CDR3 is TGTGCCAGTAGTATGGCCAGGGTAAATTCACCCCTCCACTTT. Amino acids: CASSMARVNSPLHF.

The genes are TRBV20-1 and TRBJ2-5; no definite D call. V gave up 4 bases and J gave up 5 bases, with 8 bases separating them. The CDR3 runs 11 residues. Germline CDR1 is DFQATT and CDR2 is SNEGSKA (reference sequence). CDR3: CSAILRETQYF. CDR3 bases: TGCAGTGCTATTCTCAGGGAGACCCAGTACTTC.